Listed here are 19 T cell receptor beta chains from one sample, sequenced in a study of tumor-infiltrating lymphocytes in oesophageal squamous cell carcinoma. TCRdb independently ran MiXCR on the PCR reads; one entry per CDR3 protein. The table shows approximately 18,000 distinct CDR3 sequences, with less than 50% occurring only once. The specimen was esophageal tumor tissue. Source of these receptors: a male donor with esophageal squamous cell carcinoma.

This chain links TRBV10-2 with TRBJ1-1; 8 bases align to TRBD1. This CDR3 is built from 15 residues. Germline V gene data show CDR1 as WSHSY and CDR2 as SAAADI. Trimming took 7 bases from V and 5 from J; bases not matched to a gene: 12. The CDR3 DNA follows: TGCGCCAGCACAAAGACAGGGGTAGTAAAAACTGAAGCTTTCTTT. Amino acid sequence: CASTKTGVVKTEAFF.

The chain combines TRBV7-8 with TRBJ2-1, with 7 bases that match TRBD2. CDR3 length: 15 residues. V shed 1 base, J shed 10 bases, and the junction held 10 bases outside the gene matches. Germline loops: CDR1 SGHVS, CDR2 FQNEAQ. CDR3 bases: TGTGCCAGCAGCTTAGTAGCGGGCACCTCCTACGAGCAGTTCTTC. It translates to CASSLVAGTSYEQFF.

There are many counts of this clonotype. V is TRBV7-3 and J is TRBJ2-5; D is perhaps TRBD1 or TRBD2 (5 bases each). V lost 3 bases to trimming and J lost 4 bases, with 9 bases between them. The CDR3 is made up of 13 amino acids. Per the germline V gene, CDR1 is SGHTA and CDR2 is FQGTGA. This CDR3 is CASSFTGGETQYF. In nucleotides, the CDR3 is TGTGCCAGCAGCTTCACTGGGGGAGAGACCCAGTACTTC.

A note on this clonotype: The conserved closing phenylalanine or tryptophan is absent in this CDR3, likely reflecting a read error. Because the CDR3's place on the DNA is in doubt, the DNA is left out and the CDR3 is given as listed by TCRdb. The chain joins TRBV7-2 to TRBJ2-7; no check of the table's D call, TRBD2, against the DNA was made. CDR1 and CDR2 from the germline V gene are SGHTA and FQGNSA. Termini included, the CDR3 measures 14 amino acids. CDR3: CASSLAQTSSGLYS.

In this sample, this clonotype turned up a few times. The chain employs TRBV27 and TRBJ2-1, with a possible D match to TRBD1 (5 bases). Germline loops: CDR1 MNHEY, CDR2 SMNVEV (reference sequence). V was clipped by 2 bases and J by 1 base, with 9 bases between them. The CDR3 covers 15 residues. The CDR3 protein is CASSLGAVSYNEQFF. In DNA form, the CDR3 reads TGTGCCAGCAGTTTAGGGGCGGTATCCTACAATGAGCAGTTCTTC.

This clonotype has a count of ten or more. The V gene is TRBV24-1, the J gene TRBJ2-3; unclear D gene. The CDR3 spans 15 residues. Germline V lookup: CDR1 KGHDR, CDR2 SFDVKD. With 4 bases removed from V and 1 base from J, the gap between germline ends came to 11 bases. The CDR3 sequence is CATSDSDGGTDTQYF. CDR3 DNA sequence: TGTGCCACCAGTGACTCTGACGGAGGCACAGATACGCAGTATTTT.

This clonotype was seen ten or more times. V and J are TRBV6-1 and TRBJ1-1; unclear D gene. The CDR3 contains 12 residues. Germline V gives CDR1 MNHNS, CDR2 SASEGT. The V end lost 8 bases, the J end lost 0 bases, and 7 bases lay between the germline ends. CDR3 region: CASGPLNTEAFF. CDR3 coding DNA: TGTGCCAGCGGGCCATTGAACACTGAAGCTTTCTTT.

Ten or more counts support this clonotype. CDR3 loop: CASSFIQRGLAGGYEQYF. Here the CDR3 DNA reads TGTGCCAGCAGCTTTATTCAACGGGGACTAGCGGGAGGGTACGAGCAGTACTTC. The chain is built from TRBV11-2 and TRBJ2-7; 16 bases align to TRBD2. V lost 3 bases, J lost 4 bases, and 9 bases stayed unmatched. The CDR3 extends over 18 amino acids. Per the germline V gene, CDR1 is SGHAT and CDR2 is FQNNGV.

This clonotype has only a few counts. J is TRBJ2-6 and V is TRBV7-2; D gene ambiguous. V lost 1 base and J 4 bases, leaving 5 bases between the germline ends. Per the germline V gene, CDR1 is SGHTA and CDR2 is FQGNSA. This CDR3 comprises 14 residues. CDR3 sequence reads: CASSLGQGANVLTF. The CDR3 nucleotides are TGTGCCAGCAGCTTAGGGCAGGGGGCCAACGTCCTGACTTTC. Supplemented by reference TRBV7-2 and TRBJ2-6, the full variable domain reads GAGVSQSPSNKVTEKGKDVELRCDPISGHTALYWYRQSLGQGLEFLIYFQGNSAPDKSGLPSDRFSAERTGGSVSTLTIQRTQQEDSAVYLCASSLGQGANVLTFGAGSRLTVL.

The gene calls are TRBV7-2 and TRBJ2-4, with D perhaps matching TRBD1 (5 bases). The CDR3 is made up of 15 amino acids. The germline V and J ends were trimmed by 4 bases and 13 bases, with 23 bases remaining between them. Germline V gives CDR1 SGHTA, CDR2 FQGNSA. The CDR3: CASSSRTTSYNEQYF. The CDR3 nucleotides are TGTGCCAGCAGCTCCCGGACAACCTCCTACAATGAGCAGTACTTC.

By its share, this clonotype is medium-sized. This sequence joins TRBV6-1 and TRBJ1-5; no definite D call. Trimming left V 3 bases short and J 3 bases short, with 6 bases between. Germline V CDR1 and CDR2: MNHNS, SASEGT. There are 13 residues in the CDR3. As DNA, the CDR3 is TGTGCCAGCAGTGAGCGGGACAATCAGCCCCAGCATTTT. It specifies CASSERDNQPQHF.

The V call is TRBV11-1, the J call TRBJ2-1; TRBD2 might be the D (5 bases). The better agreement between TRBJ2-5 and the DNA end casts doubt on the J call. The germline CDR1 and CDR2 sequences are SGHAT and FQDESV (reference sequence). The CDR3 has 14 amino acids. CDR3 amino acids: CASSFGGEVETQYF. CDR3 nucleotides: TGTGCCAGCAGCTTCGGAGGTGAGGTTGAGACCCAGTACTTC.

This clonotype was picked up many times. This chain uses TRBV18 with TRBJ2-5; tentatively, D is TRBD1 (5 bases). Germline V gene lookup returns CDR1 KGHSH and CDR2 LQKENI. The CDR3 runs to 14 residues. V gave up 0 bases and J gave up 4 bases, with 9 bases separating them. The CDR3 spells CASSPPLDTETQYF. CDR3 DNA: TGTGCCAGCTCACCACCGCTGGACACAGAGACCCAGTACTTC. Supplemented by reference TRBV18 and TRBJ2-5, the full variable domain reads NAGVMQNPRHLVRRRGQEARLRCSPMKGHSHVYWYRQLPEEGLKFMVYLQKENIIDESGMPKERFSAEFPKEGPSILRIQQVVRGDSAAYFCASSPPLDTETQYFGPGTRLLVL.

The gene calls are TRBV4-1 and TRBJ1-2; possible D gene TRBD1, 6 bases. The end of the DNA fits TRBJ2-7 better, so the J call may be wrong. Germline assignment: CDR1 MGHRA and CDR2 YSYEKL. This CDR3 has 13 amino acids. In DNA form, the CDR3 reads TGCGCCAGCAGCCAAGGGGGGCACTACGAGCAGTACTTC. It specifies CASSQGGHYEQYF.

This clonotype is labeled as medium-sized. V gene TRBV7-2 combines with J gene TRBJ1-4; 7 nucleotides align to TRBD1. Germline V gene lookup returns CDR1 SGHTA and CDR2 FQGNSA. V shed 4 bases and J 7 bases; nucleotides not matched to a gene: 9. There are 15 residues in the CDR3. CDR3 nucleotides: TGTGCCAGCAGCTCTCGTTTAGGGGGCAGTGAAAAACTGTTTTTT. Its translation: CASSSRLGGSEKLFF.

This clonotype was picked up one time. This rearrangement joins TRBV10-3 to TRBJ1-2; TRBD1 aligns across 10 bases. V lost 10 bases, J lost 3 bases, and 20 bases stayed unmatched. Germline lookup yields CDR1 ENHRY and CDR2 SYGVKD. This CDR3 comprises 18 residues. CDR3 bases: TGTGCCACCCTCAGGGCTGGGACAGGGGCAGCCGGCGACTATGGCTACACCTTC. Translating it yields CATLRAGTGAAGDYGYTF.

The gene calls are TRBV7-2 and TRBJ2-3; 7 bases align to TRBD1. This CDR3 is built from 14 residues. The germline CDR1 and CDR2 sequences are SGHTA and FQGNSA. Trimming took 3 bases from V and 4 from J; bases not matched to a gene: 4. The CDR3 protein is CASSFPRGPDTQYF. DNA for the CDR3: TGTGCCAGCAGCTTTCCAAGGGGGCCAGATACGCAGTATTTT.

A few counts support this clonotype. The chain combines TRBV19 with TRBJ2-5; 7 positions match TRBD2. The CDR3 sequence is 14 residues long. V lost 6 bases, J lost 11 bases, and 15 bases stayed unmatched. Germline V CDR1 and CDR2: LNHDA, SQIVND (reference sequence). CDR3 loop: CASSTGGYSIEQYF. CDR3 in DNA: TGTGCCAGTAGCACCGGGGGGTACTCTATTGAGCAGTACTTC.

This clonotype was seen a few times. This rearrangement joins TRBV14 to TRBJ2-3; 12 bases are a match to TRBD2. The J call may not be correct, given that the DNA end is closer to TRBJ2-1. In germline, CDR1 is SGHDN, CDR2 FVKESK. The CDR3 has 17 residues. The CDR3, as DNA: TGTGCCAGCAGCCATAGACGGCTAGCGGGAGGGCCCAACGAGCAGTTCTTC. Translating gives CASSHRRLAGGPNEQFF.